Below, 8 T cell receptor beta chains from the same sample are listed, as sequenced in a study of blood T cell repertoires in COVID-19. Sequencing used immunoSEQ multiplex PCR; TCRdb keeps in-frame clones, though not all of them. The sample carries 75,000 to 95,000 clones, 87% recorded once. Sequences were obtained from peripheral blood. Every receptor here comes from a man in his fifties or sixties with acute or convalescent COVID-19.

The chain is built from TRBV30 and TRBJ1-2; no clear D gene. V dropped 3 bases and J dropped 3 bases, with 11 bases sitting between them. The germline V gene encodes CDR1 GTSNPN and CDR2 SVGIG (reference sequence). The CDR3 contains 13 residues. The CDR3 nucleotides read TGTGCCTGGAGAAGGCCGGGATACTATGGCTACACCTTC. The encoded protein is CAWRRPGYYGYTF.

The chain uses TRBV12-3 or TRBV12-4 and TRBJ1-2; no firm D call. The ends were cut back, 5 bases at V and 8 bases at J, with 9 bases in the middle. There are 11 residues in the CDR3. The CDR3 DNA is TGTGCCAGCAGTCAACGTCAGGGCTACACCTTC. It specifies CASSQRQGYTF.

The CDR3 region has the DNA TGTGCCAGCAGTGCGACAGTTGACACTGAAGCTTTCTTT. It is translated as CASSATVDTEAFF. The chain employs TRBV12-3 or TRBV12-4 and TRBJ1-1; D is perhaps TRBD1 (5 bases). The V end was cut by 5 bases, the J end by 3 bases, with 10 bases between. This CDR3 contains 13 residues.

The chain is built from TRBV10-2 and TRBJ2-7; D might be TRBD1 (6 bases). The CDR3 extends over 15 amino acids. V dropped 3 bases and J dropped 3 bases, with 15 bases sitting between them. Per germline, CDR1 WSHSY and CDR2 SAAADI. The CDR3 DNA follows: TGCGCCAGCAGTGACAGGGGTCTTCTCTACTACGAGCAGTACTTC. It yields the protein CASSDRGLLYYEQYF.

CDR3 amino acids: CASSLDRSSGNTIYF. DNA of the CDR3: TGTGCCAGCAGCTTAGACAGATCCTCTGGAAACACCATATATTTT. The V gene is TRBV7-2, the J gene TRBJ1-3; D uncertain. The CDR3 runs 15 residues. Germline V lookup: CDR1 SGHTA, CDR2 FQGNSA. V was pared by 1 base and J by 0 bases, with 7 bases between.

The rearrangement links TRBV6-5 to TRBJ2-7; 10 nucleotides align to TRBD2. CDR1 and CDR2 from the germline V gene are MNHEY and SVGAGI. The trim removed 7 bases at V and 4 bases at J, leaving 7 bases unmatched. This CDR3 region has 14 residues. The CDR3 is CASTETSGRYEQYF. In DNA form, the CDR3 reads TGTGCCAGCACCGAGACTAGCGGGCGTTACGAGCAGTACTTC.

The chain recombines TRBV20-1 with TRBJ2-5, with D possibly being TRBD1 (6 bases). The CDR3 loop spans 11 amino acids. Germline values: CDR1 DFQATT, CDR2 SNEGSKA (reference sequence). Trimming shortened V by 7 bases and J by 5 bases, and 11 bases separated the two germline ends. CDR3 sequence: CSVTGPETQYF. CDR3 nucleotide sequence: TGCAGTGTTACAGGGCCCGAGACCCAGTACTTC.

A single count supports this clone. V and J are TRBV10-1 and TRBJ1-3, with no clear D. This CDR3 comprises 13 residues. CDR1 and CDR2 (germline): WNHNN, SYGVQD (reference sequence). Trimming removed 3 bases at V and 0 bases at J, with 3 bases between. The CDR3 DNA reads TGCGCCAGCAGTGACATCTCTGGAAACACCATATATTTT. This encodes CASSDISGNTIYF.